The present TCR beta chain was sequenced within a study of T cells in tuberculosis. This clone occurred once. Its cognate antigen is unknown. Broader study findings: Classification accuracy was around 85% (AUROC over 0.85) with the GMM-specific repertoire. GMM-specific TCRs were nearer to active tuberculosis alpha repertoires, suggesting expansion.

Germline V lookup: CDR1 SGHRS, CDR2 YFSETQ. V was clipped by 5 bases and J by 4 bases; unmatched bases: 12. This CDR3 has 16 residues. TCRdb's table, derived via immunoSEQ multiplex PCR, lists solely in-frame clones and lacks some. The table lists about 35,000 clones, about 90% of them singletons. The sequence derives from a donor between 5 and 29 years old with latent tuberculosis or without tuberculosis infection. Some clones in this sample may be carry-over from other donors' samples. Sequenced sample: PBMCs. This chain links TRBV5-1 with TRBJ1-2, with 9 positions matching TRBD1. DNA of the CDR3: TGCGCCAGCAGTTGGGGGGACAGGGACCCCTTCTATGGCTACACCTTC. Amino acids: CASSWGDRDPFYGYTF. Full variable domain (remainder filled in from reference TRBV5-1 and TRBJ1-2): KAGVTQTPRYLIKTRGQQVTLSCSPISGHRSVSWYQQTPGQGLQFLFEYFSETQRNKGNFPGRFSGRQFSNSRSEMNVSTLELGDSALYLCASSWGDRDPFYGYTFGSGTRLTVV.